The source of this TCR beta chain is a study of T-cell memory formation after mild COVID-19. Overall study findings and caveats: Balance between CD4 and CD8 was seen in clones contracting day 15 to 85, and a CD4+ lean was seen in later expanders. Pre-infection memory held some responding clones, suggesting pre-existing cross-reactive T cells responded.

This clonotype was seen a few times. Its cognate antigen is unknown. V trimming: 4 bases; J trimming: 2 bases; junction bases outside the gene matches: 9. The V gene's germline CDR1 is SGHKS and CDR2 YYEKEE (reference sequence). The length of the CDR3 is 16 residues. 5'RACE with constant-segment primers yielded barcoded, UMI-tagged TCR alpha and TCR beta cDNA libraries. One entry per CDR3 protein results from TCRdb running MiXCR on the 5' RACE reads. The repertoire holds roughly 170,000 distinct CDR3 sequences, with about a fifth as singletons. The TCR sequence derives from an adult woman who had mild COVID-19 (a few samples of this study predate the infection). Cell type and time point are not known. Sequenced: PBMCs or a T cell subset sorted from them (not recorded which). V gene TRBV5-5 combines with J gene TRBJ2-1; 7 bases are shared with TRBD2. As DNA, the CDR3 is TGTGCCAGCAGCCTACTTCAGCGGGGTACCTACAATGAGCAGTTCTTC. It encodes CASSLLQRGTYNEQFF.